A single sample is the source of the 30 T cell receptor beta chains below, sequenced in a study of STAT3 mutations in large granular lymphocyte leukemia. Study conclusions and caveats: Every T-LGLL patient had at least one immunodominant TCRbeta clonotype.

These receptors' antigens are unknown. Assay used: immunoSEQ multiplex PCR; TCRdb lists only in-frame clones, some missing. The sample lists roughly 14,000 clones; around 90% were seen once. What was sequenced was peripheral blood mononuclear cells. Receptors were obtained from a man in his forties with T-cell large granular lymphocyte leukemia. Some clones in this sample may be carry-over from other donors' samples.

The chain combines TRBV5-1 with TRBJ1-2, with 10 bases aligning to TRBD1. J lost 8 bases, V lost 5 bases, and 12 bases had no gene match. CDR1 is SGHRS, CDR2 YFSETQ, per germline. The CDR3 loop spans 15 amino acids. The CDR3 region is CASRRDRGTTGGYTF. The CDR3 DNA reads TGCGCCAGCAGAAGGGACAGGGGAACCACTGGGGGCTACACCTTC.

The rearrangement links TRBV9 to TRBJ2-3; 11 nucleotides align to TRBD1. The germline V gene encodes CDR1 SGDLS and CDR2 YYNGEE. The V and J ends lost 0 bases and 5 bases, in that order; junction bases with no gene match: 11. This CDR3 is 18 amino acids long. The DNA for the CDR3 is TGTGCCAGCAGCGTAGTGGGTCGGGACAGGGGGATGGTAGATACGCAGTATTTT. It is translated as CASSVVGRDRGMVDTQYF.

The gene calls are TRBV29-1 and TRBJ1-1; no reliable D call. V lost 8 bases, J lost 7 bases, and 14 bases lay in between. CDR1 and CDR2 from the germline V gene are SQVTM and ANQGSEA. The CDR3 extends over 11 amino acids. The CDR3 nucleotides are TGCAGCTCAGCGGGAGACGGTGAAGCTTTCTTT. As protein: CSSAGDGEAFF.

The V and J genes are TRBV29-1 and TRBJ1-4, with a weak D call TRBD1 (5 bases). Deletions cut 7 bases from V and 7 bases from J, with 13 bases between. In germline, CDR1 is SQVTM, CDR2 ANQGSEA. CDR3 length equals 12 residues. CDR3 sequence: CSASGTVEKLFF. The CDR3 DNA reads TGCAGCGCTTCGGGGACGGTTGAAAAACTGTTTTTT.

The CDR3, as DNA: TGTGCCATCAGTGACCCTGCTGGGTTATACGAGCAGTACTTC. Its protein is CAISDPAGLYEQYF. The chain joins TRBV10-3 to TRBJ2-7; D unresolved. The length of the CDR3 is 14 residues. Germline loops: CDR1 ENHRY, CDR2 SYGVKD. V lost 3 bases and J 4 bases, leaving 13 bases between the germline ends.

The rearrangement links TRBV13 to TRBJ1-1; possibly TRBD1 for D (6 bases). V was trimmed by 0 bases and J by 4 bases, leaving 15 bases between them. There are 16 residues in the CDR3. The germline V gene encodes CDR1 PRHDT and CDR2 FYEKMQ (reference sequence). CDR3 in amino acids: CASSLGRNRVATEAFF. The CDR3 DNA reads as TGTGCCAGCAGCTTAGGCCGGAACAGGGTGGCCACTGAAGCTTTCTTT.

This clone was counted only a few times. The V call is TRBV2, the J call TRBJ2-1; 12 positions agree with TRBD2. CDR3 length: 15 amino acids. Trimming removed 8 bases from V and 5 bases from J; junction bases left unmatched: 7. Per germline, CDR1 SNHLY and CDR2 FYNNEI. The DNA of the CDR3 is TGTGCCAGCCTTAGGGCTAGCGGGGGGGACAATGAGCAGTTCTTC. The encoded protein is CASLRASGGDNEQFF.

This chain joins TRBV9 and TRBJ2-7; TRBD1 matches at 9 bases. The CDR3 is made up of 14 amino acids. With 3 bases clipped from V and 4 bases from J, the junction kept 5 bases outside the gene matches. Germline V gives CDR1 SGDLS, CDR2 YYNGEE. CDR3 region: CASSAGQGRYEQYF. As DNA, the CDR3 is TGTGCCAGCAGCGCCGGACAGGGGAGGTACGAGCAGTACTTC.

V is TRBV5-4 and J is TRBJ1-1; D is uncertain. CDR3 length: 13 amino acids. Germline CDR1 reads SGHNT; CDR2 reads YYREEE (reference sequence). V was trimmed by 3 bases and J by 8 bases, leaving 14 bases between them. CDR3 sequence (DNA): TGTGCCAGCAGCTCTCTGACCGCGTTGGAAGCTTTCTTT. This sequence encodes CASSSLTALEAFF.

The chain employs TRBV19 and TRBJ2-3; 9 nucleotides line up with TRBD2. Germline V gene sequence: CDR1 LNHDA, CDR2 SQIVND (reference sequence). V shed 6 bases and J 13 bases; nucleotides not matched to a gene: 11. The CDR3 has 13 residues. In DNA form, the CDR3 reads TGTGCCAGTAGCCGTCCCCCTAGCGGGAATAAGTATTTT. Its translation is CASSRPPSGNKYF.

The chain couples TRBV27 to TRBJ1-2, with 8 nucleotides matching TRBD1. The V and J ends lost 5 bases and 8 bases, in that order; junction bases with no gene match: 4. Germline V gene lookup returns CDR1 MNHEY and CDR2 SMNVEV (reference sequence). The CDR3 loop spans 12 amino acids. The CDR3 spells CASSPGQGGYTF. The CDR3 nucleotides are TGTGCCAGCAGTCCCGGACAGGGAGGCTACACCTTC.

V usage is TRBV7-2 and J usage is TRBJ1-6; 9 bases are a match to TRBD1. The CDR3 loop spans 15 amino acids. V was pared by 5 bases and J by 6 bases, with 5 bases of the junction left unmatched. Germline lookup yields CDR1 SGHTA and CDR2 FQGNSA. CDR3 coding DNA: TGTGCCAGCAGCCCCACGGGACAGGGTAATTCACCCCTCCACTTT. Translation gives CASSPTGQGNSPLHF.

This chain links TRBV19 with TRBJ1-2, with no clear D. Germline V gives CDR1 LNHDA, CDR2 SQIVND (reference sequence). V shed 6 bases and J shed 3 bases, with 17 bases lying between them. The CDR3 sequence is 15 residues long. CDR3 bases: TGTGCCAGTAGCCCCCGTCTGAAGGGATACTATGGCTACACCTTC. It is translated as CASSPRLKGYYGYTF.

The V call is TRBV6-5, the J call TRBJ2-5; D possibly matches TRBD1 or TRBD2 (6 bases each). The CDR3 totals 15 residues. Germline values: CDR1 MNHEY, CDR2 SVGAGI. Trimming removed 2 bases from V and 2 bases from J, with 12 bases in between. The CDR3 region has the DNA TGTGCCAGCAGTTACGAGGGGGGCTGGCAAGAGACCCAGTACTTC. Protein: CASSYEGGWQETQYF.

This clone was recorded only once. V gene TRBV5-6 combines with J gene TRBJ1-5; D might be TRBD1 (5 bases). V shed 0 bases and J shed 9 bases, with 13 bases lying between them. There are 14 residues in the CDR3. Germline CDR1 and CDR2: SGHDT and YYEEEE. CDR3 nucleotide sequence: TGTGCCAGCAGCTTGGCAAAGGGCGGGGGGCCCCAGCATTTT. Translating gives CASSLAKGGGPQHF.

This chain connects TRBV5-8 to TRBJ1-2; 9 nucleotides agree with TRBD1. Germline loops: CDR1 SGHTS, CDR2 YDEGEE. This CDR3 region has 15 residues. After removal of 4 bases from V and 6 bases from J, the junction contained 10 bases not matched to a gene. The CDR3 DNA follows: TGTGCCAGCAGCCTATGGACAGGGGAGATGCATGGCTACACCTTC. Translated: CASSLWTGEMHGYTF.

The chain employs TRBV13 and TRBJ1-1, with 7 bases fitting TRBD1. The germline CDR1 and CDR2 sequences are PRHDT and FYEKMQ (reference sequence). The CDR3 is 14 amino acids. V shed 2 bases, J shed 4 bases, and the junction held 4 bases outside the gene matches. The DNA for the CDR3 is TGTGCCAGCAGCTTACCGACAGGGACCACTGAAGCTTTCTTT. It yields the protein CASSLPTGTTEAFF.

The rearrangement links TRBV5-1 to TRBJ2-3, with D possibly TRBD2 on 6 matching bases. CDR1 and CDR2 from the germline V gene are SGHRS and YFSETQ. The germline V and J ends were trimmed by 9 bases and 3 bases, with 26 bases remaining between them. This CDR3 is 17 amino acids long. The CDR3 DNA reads TGCGCCACCCGAAGAGGAGGGGCCTTAGAAAGAACAGATACGCAGTATTTT. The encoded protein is CATRRGGALERTDTQYF.

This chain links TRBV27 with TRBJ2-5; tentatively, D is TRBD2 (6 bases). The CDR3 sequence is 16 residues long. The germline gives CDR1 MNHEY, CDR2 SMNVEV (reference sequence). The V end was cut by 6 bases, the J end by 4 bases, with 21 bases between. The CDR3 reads CASSTHRTGEGETQYF. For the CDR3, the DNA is TGTGCCAGCAGCACCCACCGGACGGGGGAAGGAGAGACCCAGTACTTC.

The DNA for the CDR3 is TGCAGCGTTAGTCGCACTGAAGCTTTCTTT. Its translation is CSVSRTEAFF. The chain has TRBV29-1 and TRBJ1-1; D uncertain. CDR1 and CDR2 (germline): SQVTM, ANQGSEA. The CDR3 spans 10 residues. The V gene lost 5 bases and the J gene lost 4 bases, with 5 bases spanning the gap.

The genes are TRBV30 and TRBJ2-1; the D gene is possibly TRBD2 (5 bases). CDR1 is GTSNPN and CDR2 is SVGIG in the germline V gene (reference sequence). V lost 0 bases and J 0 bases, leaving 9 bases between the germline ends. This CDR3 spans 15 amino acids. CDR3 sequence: CAWSVLGVSYNEQFF. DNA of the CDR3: TGTGCCTGGAGTGTACTCGGGGTCTCCTACAATGAGCAGTTCTTC.

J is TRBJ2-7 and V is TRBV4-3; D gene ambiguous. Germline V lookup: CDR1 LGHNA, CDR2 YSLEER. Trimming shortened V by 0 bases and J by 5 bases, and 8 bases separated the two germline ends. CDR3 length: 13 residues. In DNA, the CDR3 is TGCGCCAGCAGCCAAGATTGGACCCACGAGCAGTACTTC. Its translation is CASSQDWTHEQYF.

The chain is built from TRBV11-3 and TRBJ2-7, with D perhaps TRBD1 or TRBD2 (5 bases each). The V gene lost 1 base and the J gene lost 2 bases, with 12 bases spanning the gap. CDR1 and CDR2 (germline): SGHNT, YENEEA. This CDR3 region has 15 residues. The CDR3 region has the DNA TGTGCCAGCAGCTTAGGTATGGGGGAGACCTACGAGCAGTACTTC. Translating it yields CASSLGMGETYEQYF.

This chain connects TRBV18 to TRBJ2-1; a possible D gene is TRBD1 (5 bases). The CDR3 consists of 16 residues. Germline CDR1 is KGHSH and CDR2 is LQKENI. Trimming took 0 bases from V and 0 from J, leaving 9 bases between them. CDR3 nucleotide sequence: TGTGCCAGCTCACCACCGGGAAGGGGCTCCTACAATGAGCAGTTCTTC. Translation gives CASSPPGRGSYNEQFF.

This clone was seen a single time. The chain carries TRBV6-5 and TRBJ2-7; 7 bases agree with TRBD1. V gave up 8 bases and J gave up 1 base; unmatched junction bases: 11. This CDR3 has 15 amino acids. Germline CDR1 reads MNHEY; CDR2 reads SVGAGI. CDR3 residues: CASRGGATGSYEQYF. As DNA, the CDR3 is TGTGCCAGCCGAGGGGGCGCAACAGGATCCTACGAGCAGTACTTC.

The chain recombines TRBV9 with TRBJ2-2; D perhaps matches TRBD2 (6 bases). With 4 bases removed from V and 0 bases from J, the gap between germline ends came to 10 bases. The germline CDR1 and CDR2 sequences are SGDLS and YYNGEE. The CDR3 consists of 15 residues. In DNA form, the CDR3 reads TGTGCCAGCAGCAGAGGAGGGGCGAACACCGGGGAGCTGTTTTTT. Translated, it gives CASSRGGANTGELFF.

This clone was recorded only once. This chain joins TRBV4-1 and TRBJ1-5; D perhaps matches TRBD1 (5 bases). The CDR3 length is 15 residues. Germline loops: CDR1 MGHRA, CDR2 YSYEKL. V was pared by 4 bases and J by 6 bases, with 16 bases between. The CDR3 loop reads CASSLDGGRGQPQHF. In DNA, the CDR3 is TGCGCCAGCAGCCTTGATGGGGGACGCGGTCAGCCCCAGCATTTT.

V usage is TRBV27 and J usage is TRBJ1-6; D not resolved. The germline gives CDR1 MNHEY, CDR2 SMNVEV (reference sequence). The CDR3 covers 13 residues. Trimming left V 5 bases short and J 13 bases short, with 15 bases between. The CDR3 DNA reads TGTGCCAGCAGTGCCCGTCAGAGTAAGCCCCTCCACTTT. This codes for CASSARQSKPLHF.

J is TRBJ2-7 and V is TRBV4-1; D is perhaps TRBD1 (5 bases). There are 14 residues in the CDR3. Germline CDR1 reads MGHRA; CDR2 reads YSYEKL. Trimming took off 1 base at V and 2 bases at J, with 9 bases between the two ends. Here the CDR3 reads CASSQGQGTYEQYF. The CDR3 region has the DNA TGCGCCAGCAGCCAAGGGCAGGGTACCTACGAGCAGTACTTC.

CDR3: CASIGLAGVYEQFF. The CDR3 DNA reads as TGTGCCAGCATCGGACTAGCGGGGGTCTATGAGCAGTTCTTC. The chain is built from TRBV18 and TRBJ2-1, with 13 bases aligning to TRBD2. The CDR3 covers 14 residues. Germline V gene lookup returns CDR1 KGHSH and CDR2 LQKENI. The V and J ends lost 8 bases and 8 bases, in that order; junction bases with no gene match: 6. The full variable domain, in which reference TRBV18 and TRBJ2-1 provide the parts outside the CDR3, is NAGVMQNPRHLVRRRGQEARLRCSPMKGHSHVYWYRQLPEEGLKFMVYLQKENIIDESGMPKERFSAEFPKEGPSILRIQQVVRGDSAAYFCASIGLAGVYEQFFGPGTRLTVL.